Listed below are T cell receptor beta chains from one sample, sequenced in a study of T cells after yellow fever vaccination. TCRdb itself ran the 5' RACE reads through MiXCR, one entry per CDR3 protein. The sample yields 350,000 or so distinct CDR3 sequences, less than 9.5% seen once. The sequencing used PBMCs, collected roughly 45 days after the first yellow fever vaccination. Receptor source: a man younger than 35 who received the YFV17D yellow fever vaccine. Each CDR3 is given with its conserved first and last residue. A D gene is named only where the DNA matches it firmly. The size field is filled for only some rows; it gives once, few, many or a size class.

j_gene: TRBJ1-6
d_gene: -
v_gene: TRBV7-2
abundance: -
CDR3aa: CASSLSGTNNSPLHF
CDR3nt: TGTGCCAGCAGCTTATCCGGGACCAATAATTCACCCCTCCACTTT

j_gene: TRBJ2-1
d_gene: -
v_gene: TRBV7-9
abundance: few
CDR3aa: CASTRQHNEQFF
CDR3nt: TGTGCCAGCACCCGACAGCACAATGAGCAGTTCTTC

j_gene: TRBJ2-1
d_gene: -
v_gene: TRBV20-1
abundance: -
CDR3aa: CSAAASGQRDNEQFF
CDR3nt: TGCAGTGCCGCGGCGTCGGGCCAACGGGACAATGAGCAGTTCTTC

j_gene: TRBJ2-2
d_gene: -
v_gene: TRBV6-2/TRBV6-3
abundance: few
CDR3aa: CASNKISVYGELFF
CDR3nt: TGTGCCAGCAATAAAATCTCGGTTTACGGGGAGCTGTTTTTT

j_gene: TRBJ2-7
d_gene: -
v_gene: TRBV7-8
abundance: few
CDR3aa: CASSFGGRSYEQYF
CDR3nt: TGTGCCAGCAGCTTCGGGGGGCGATCCTACGAGCAGTACTTC

j_gene: TRBJ1-5
d_gene: TRBD1
v_gene: TRBV20-1
abundance: -
CDR3aa: CSARDRRNQGGNQPQHF
CDR3nt: TGCAGTGCTAGAGATAGGCGTAACCAGGGGGGAAATCAGCCCCAGCATTTT

j_gene: TRBJ2-2
d_gene: -
v_gene: TRBV4-1
abundance: few
CDR3aa: CASSPWGGPTGELFF
CDR3nt: TGCGCCAGCAGCCCGTGGGGGGGCCCCACCGGGGAGCTGTTTTTT

j_gene: TRBJ1-4
d_gene: -
v_gene: TRBV7-9
abundance: -
CDR3aa: CASSLAVLAKLFF
CDR3nt: TGTGCCAGCAGCTTAGCGGTACTCGCTAAACTGTTTTTT

j_gene: TRBJ2-2
d_gene: -
v_gene: TRBV28
abundance: -
CDR3aa: CASRLGGPVGELFF
CDR3nt: TGTGCCAGCAGATTAGGGGGTCCGGTCGGGGAGCTGTTTTTT

j_gene: TRBJ2-5
d_gene: -
v_gene: TRBV20-1
abundance: -
CDR3aa: CSASGAWGTQYF
CDR3nt: TGCAGTGCTAGCGGGGCTTGGGGGACCCAGTACTTC

j_gene: TRBJ1-3
d_gene: -
v_gene: TRBV29-1
abundance: -
CDR3aa: CSVEEVTGAYGNTIYF
CDR3nt: TGCAGCGTTGAAGAAGTTACGGGGGCTTATGGAAACACCATATATTTT

j_gene: TRBJ2-3
d_gene: TRBD2
v_gene: TRBV10-3
abundance: few
CDR3aa: CAISFSGVSDTQYF
CDR3nt: TGTGCCATCAGTTTTAGCGGGGTCTCTGATACGCAGTATTTT

j_gene: TRBJ2-1
d_gene: -
v_gene: TRBV6-1
abundance: many
CDR3aa: CASSFGQSSYNEQFF
CDR3nt: TGTGCCAGCAGCTTCGGACAGAGCTCCTACAATGAGCAGTTCTTC

j_gene: TRBJ2-3
d_gene: -
v_gene: TRBV5-1
abundance: -
CDR3aa: CASSLEFKTDTQYF
CDR3nt: TGCGCCAGCAGCTTGGAGTTCAAGACAGATACGCAGTATTTT

j_gene: TRBJ1-2
d_gene: -
v_gene: TRBV6-1
abundance: -
CDR3aa: CASSERWNYGYTF
CDR3nt: TGTGCCAGCAGTGAAAGGTGGAACTATGGCTACACCTTC

j_gene: TRBJ1-1
d_gene: -
v_gene: TRBV5-1
abundance: many
CDR3aa: CASSPVVRTETLGTEAFF
CDR3nt: TGCGCCAGCAGCCCGGTAGTAAGGACCGAGACTTTGGGCACTGAAGCTTTCTTT

j_gene: TRBJ2-7
d_gene: TRBD1
v_gene: TRBV7-8
abundance: few
CDR3aa: CASSPTGESSYEQYF
CDR3nt: TGTGCCAGCAGCCCAACAGGGGAAAGCTCCTACGAGCAGTACTTC

j_gene: TRBJ1-5
d_gene: -
v_gene: TRBV9
abundance: few
CDR3aa: CASILDGEGSQPQHF
CDR3nt: TGTGCCAGCATTCTGGACGGGGAAGGTTCTCAGCCCCAGCATTTT

j_gene: TRBJ2-5
d_gene: -
v_gene: TRBV9
abundance: -
CDR3aa: CASSVGWGAQETQYF
CDR3nt: TGTGCCAGCAGCGTAGGGTGGGGGGCACAAGAGACCCAGTACTTC

j_gene: TRBJ2-5
d_gene: TRBD1
v_gene: TRBV6-1
abundance: few
CDR3aa: CASRPRQGVETQYF
CDR3nt: TGTGCCAGCAGACCACGACAGGGGGTGGAGACCCAGTACTTC

j_gene: TRBJ2-7
d_gene: TRBD1
v_gene: TRBV6-1
abundance: -
CDR3aa: CASSEPGQDHEQYF
CDR3nt: TGTGCCAGCAGTGAGCCGGGACAGGACCACGAGCAGTACTTC

j_gene: TRBJ2-5
d_gene: -
v_gene: TRBV7-9
abundance: -
CDR3aa: CASSLARGDQETQYF
CDR3nt: TGTGCCAGCAGCTTAGCCCGCGGAGACCAAGAGACCCAGTACTTC

j_gene: TRBJ2-6
d_gene: TRBD1
v_gene: TRBV29-1
abundance: few
CDR3aa: CSVGLRDRGSGANVLTF
CDR3nt: TGCAGCGTTGGATTACGGGACAGGGGGTCTGGGGCCAACGTCCTGACTTTC

j_gene: TRBJ2-3
d_gene: -
v_gene: TRBV7-2
abundance: few
CDR3aa: CASSLVAPTIGDTQYF
CDR3nt: TGTGCCAGCAGCTTAGTGGCCCCCACTATTGGTGATACGCAGTATTTT

j_gene: TRBJ2-3
d_gene: -
v_gene: TRBV7-8
abundance: many
CDR3aa: CASNGGRTDTQYF
CDR3nt: TGTGCCAGCAACGGGGGGCGCACAGATACGCAGTATTTT

j_gene: TRBJ2-7
d_gene: -
v_gene: TRBV7-2
abundance: few
CDR3aa: CASSLLTGGSYEQYF
CDR3nt: TGTGCCAGCAGCTTATTGACAGGAGGATCCTACGAGCAGTACTTC

j_gene: TRBJ2-3
d_gene: TRBD2
v_gene: TRBV4-1
abundance: -
CDR3aa: CASSQVLAGGDTQYF
CDR3nt: TGCGCCAGCAGCCAAGTCCTAGCGGGGGGCGATACGCAGTATTTT

j_gene: TRBJ1-1
d_gene: -
v_gene: TRBV9
abundance: -
CDR3aa: CASSATRDAEAFF
CDR3nt: TGTGCCAGCAGCGCCACGAGGGACGCTGAAGCTTTCTTT

j_gene: TRBJ1-2
d_gene: -
v_gene: TRBV29-1
abundance: many
CDR3aa: CSVGQNYGYTF
CDR3nt: TGCAGCGTAGGGCAGAACTATGGCTACACCTTC

j_gene: TRBJ2-3
d_gene: -
v_gene: TRBV12-3/TRBV12-4
abundance: -
CDR3aa: CASSFSSLASSTDTQYF
CDR3nt: TGTGCCAGCAGTTTTTCCTCGCTAGCGTCTAGCACAGATACGCAGTATTTT

j_gene: TRBJ2-5
d_gene: TRBD2
v_gene: TRBV20-1
abundance: few
CDR3aa: CSARVAGGLGQETQYF
CDR3nt: TGCAGTGCTAGAGTCGCGGGGGGGCTGGGACAAGAGACCCAGTACTTC

j_gene: TRBJ2-5
d_gene: -
v_gene: TRBV6-2/TRBV6-3
abundance: many
CDR3aa: CASSYTVGATQYF
CDR3nt: TGTGCCAGCAGTTACACGGTTGGTGCGACCCAGTACTTC

j_gene: TRBJ2-3
d_gene: TRBD1
v_gene: TRBV4-3
abundance: few
CDR3aa: CASSQERQGRQYF
CDR3nt: TGCGCCAGCAGCCAAGAGAGACAGGGGCGGCAGTATTTT

j_gene: TRBJ1-4
d_gene: TRBD1
v_gene: TRBV6-5
abundance: few
CDR3aa: CASRGTGGGEKLFF
CDR3nt: TGTGCCAGCAGGGGGACAGGGGGGGGTGAAAAACTGTTTTTT

j_gene: TRBJ2-1
d_gene: TRBD2
v_gene: TRBV7-2
abundance: few
CDR3aa: CASSVSGGPRSYNEQFF
CDR3nt: TGTGCCAGCAGCGTAAGCGGGGGGCCCCGCTCCTACAATGAGCAGTTCTTC

j_gene: TRBJ1-1
d_gene: -
v_gene: TRBV11-2
abundance: -
CDR3aa: CASSPGSRNTEAFF
CDR3nt: TGTGCCAGCAGCCCAGGATCCAGGAACACTGAAGCTTTCTTT

j_gene: TRBJ1-1
d_gene: -
v_gene: TRBV7-9
abundance: few
CDR3aa: CASSLPSSGGGRTEAFF
CDR3nt: TGTGCCAGCAGCTTACCCTCATCGGGGGGCGGACGGACTGAAGCTTTCTTT

j_gene: TRBJ1-1
d_gene: TRBD1
v_gene: TRBV7-8
abundance: many
CDR3aa: CASRLGQGSTEAFF
CDR3nt: TGTGCCAGCAGGCTGGGACAGGGATCCACTGAAGCTTTCTTT

j_gene: TRBJ2-1
d_gene: -
v_gene: TRBV20-1
abundance: few
CDR3aa: CSAGGSAGYNEQFF
CDR3nt: TGCAGTGCTGGGGGATCAGCGGGCTATAATGAGCAGTTCTTC

j_gene: TRBJ1-4
d_gene: -
v_gene: TRBV20-1
abundance: -
CDR3aa: CSARTIQGKLFF
CDR3nt: TGCAGTGCCCGTACGATCCAAGGAAAACTGTTTTTT

j_gene: TRBJ2-3
d_gene: TRBD2
v_gene: TRBV20-1
abundance: many
CDR3aa: CSAKMGGGASDTQYF
CDR3nt: TGCAGTGCTAAAATGGGCGGGGGGGCATCAGATACGCAGTATTTT

j_gene: TRBJ2-5
d_gene: TRBD2
v_gene: TRBV7-9
abundance: few
CDR3aa: CASSMAGTNQETQYF
CDR3nt: TGTGCCAGCAGCATGGCCGGGACTAACCAAGAGACCCAGTACTTC

j_gene: TRBJ1-3
d_gene: -
v_gene: TRBV6-2/TRBV6-3
abundance: few
CDR3aa: CASRQDSGNTIYF
CDR3nt: TGTGCCAGCCGACAGGACTCTGGAAACACCATATATTTT

j_gene: TRBJ1-5
d_gene: TRBD1
v_gene: TRBV5-1
abundance: few
CDR3aa: CASSLGDRDSNQPQHF
CDR3nt: TGCGCCAGCAGCTTAGGGGACAGAGATAGCAATCAGCCCCAGCATTTT

j_gene: TRBJ2-2
d_gene: TRBD1
v_gene: TRBV4-2
abundance: few
CDR3aa: CASTQTSGQGALGSTGELFF
CDR3nt: TGTGCCAGCACCCAAACATCGGGACAGGGGGCCCTAGGTAGCACCGGGGAGCTGTTTTTT

j_gene: TRBJ1-6
d_gene: -
v_gene: TRBV18
abundance: -
CDR3aa: CASSLTSLSNSPLHF
CDR3nt: TGTGCCAGCTCCCTGACCTCTTTATCGAATTCACCCCTCCACTTT

j_gene: TRBJ2-1
d_gene: TRBD2
v_gene: TRBV2
abundance: few
CDR3aa: CASSRLAGVFNEQFF
CDR3nt: TGTGCCAGCAGTCGTCTAGCGGGGGTCTTCAATGAGCAGTTCTTC

j_gene: TRBJ2-1
d_gene: TRBD2
v_gene: TRBV7-2
abundance: few
CDR3aa: CASTPPGGANYNEQFF
CDR3nt: TGTGCCAGCACCCCCCCCGGGGGGGCCAACTACAATGAGCAGTTCTTC

j_gene: TRBJ1-1
d_gene: -
v_gene: TRBV12-3/TRBV12-4
abundance: -
CDR3aa: CASRTGSEAFF
CDR3nt: TGTGCCAGCAGAACAGGGTCTGAAGCTTTCTTT

j_gene: TRBJ2-6
d_gene: -
v_gene: TRBV5-1
abundance: few
CDR3aa: CASSLEAHSGANVLTF
CDR3nt: TGCGCCAGCAGCTTGGAGGCACACTCTGGGGCCAACGTCCTGACTTTC

j_gene: TRBJ1-1
d_gene: TRBD1
v_gene: TRBV28
abundance: many
CDR3aa: CASSSPGQGAGDTEAFF
CDR3nt: TGTGCCAGCAGTTCACCGGGACAGGGGGCTGGGGACACTGAAGCTTTCTTT

j_gene: TRBJ1-1
d_gene: -
v_gene: TRBV19
abundance: -
CDR3aa: CASCSPTASNTEAFF
CDR3nt: TGTGCCAGTTGTAGTCCGACAGCATCGAACACTGAAGCTTTCTTT

j_gene: TRBJ2-6
d_gene: TRBD1
v_gene: TRBV13
abundance: few
CDR3aa: CASSSNTIIGQGARGANVLTF
CDR3nt: TGTGCCAGCAGCTCTAACACGATAATTGGACAGGGGGCGCGGGGGGCCAACGTCCTGACTTTC

j_gene: TRBJ1-1
d_gene: TRBD1
v_gene: TRBV20-1
abundance: -
CDR3aa: CSASPGTGVEAFF
CDR3nt: TGCAGTGCTAGTCCCGGGACAGGGGTCGAAGCTTTCTTT